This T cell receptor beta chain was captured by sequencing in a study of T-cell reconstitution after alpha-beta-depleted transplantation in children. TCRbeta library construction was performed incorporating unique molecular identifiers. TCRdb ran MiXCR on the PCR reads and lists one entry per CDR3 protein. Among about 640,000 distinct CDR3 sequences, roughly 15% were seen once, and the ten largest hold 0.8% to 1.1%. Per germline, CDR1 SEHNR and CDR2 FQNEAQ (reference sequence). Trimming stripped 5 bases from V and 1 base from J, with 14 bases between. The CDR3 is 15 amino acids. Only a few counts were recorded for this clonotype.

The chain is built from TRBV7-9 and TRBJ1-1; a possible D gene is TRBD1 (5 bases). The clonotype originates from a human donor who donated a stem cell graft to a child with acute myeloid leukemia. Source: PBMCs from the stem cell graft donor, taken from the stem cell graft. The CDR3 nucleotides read TGTGCCAGCAGCCATCGGGGGGGACGGAACACTGAAGCTTTCTTT. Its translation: CASSHRGGRNTEAFF.